A single sample gave rise to the 18 T cell receptor beta chains below, sequenced in a study of blood T cell repertoires in COVID-19. Only in-frame clones appear in the TCRdb table, and some are missing; sequencing was by immunoSEQ multiplex PCR. The sample holds some 240,000 clones, nearly 90% seen once. Sequencing input: peripheral blood. All receptors come from a woman in her thirties or forties who had recovered from COVID-19.

The chain has TRBV12-3 or TRBV12-4 and TRBJ1-6, with D perhaps matching TRBD1 (6 bases). The CDR3 runs 12 residues. V lost 7 bases, J lost 8 bases, and 9 bases lay in between. CDR3 in DNA: TGTGCCAGCATGCAGGGGTATTCACCCCTCCACTTT. This codes for CASMQGYSPLHF.

This clone was observed a single time. The CDR3: CASSFYTGTAYGYTF. The CDR3 DNA sequence: TGTGCCAGCAGTTTCTACACCGGGACAGCGTATGGCTACACCTTC. The rearrangement joins TRBV6-6 to TRBJ1-2; 7 nucleotides agree with TRBD1. CDR3 size: 15 residues. CDR1 MNHNY and CDR2 SVGAGI come from the germline V gene (reference sequence). The trim removed 4 bases at V and 5 bases at J, leaving 10 bases unmatched.

The V and J genes are TRBV27 and TRBJ2-7, with 10 bases matching TRBD2. Losses at the gene ends were 4 bases for V and 4 bases for J; bases not matched to a gene: 7. Germline CDR1 and CDR2: MNHEY and SMNVEV (reference sequence). The CDR3 loop spans 15 amino acids. The CDR3 sequence is CASSSRAGGPYEQYV. As DNA, the CDR3 is TGTGCCAGCAGTTCCCGAGCGGGAGGGCCTTACGAGCAGTACGTC.

V usage is TRBV11-3 and J usage is TRBJ2-1; D unresolved. The CDR3 runs to 14 residues. Trimming pared 0 bases from V and 1 base from J, leaving 4 bases between. Germline V gene data show CDR1 as SGHNT and CDR2 as YENEEA. Written as DNA, the CDR3 is TGTGCCAGCAGCTTAGACAGATCCTACAATGAGCAGTTCTTC. Its protein product is CASSLDRSYNEQFF.

This chain connects TRBV2 to TRBJ2-3; TRBD2 aligns across 11 bases. CDR1 and CDR2 from the germline V gene are SNHLY and FYNNEI. V dropped 5 bases and J dropped 1; count of bases not matched to a gene: 2. The CDR3 is made up of 15 amino acids. CDR3: CASSLGLAGTDTQYF. CDR3 nucleotides: TGTGCCAGCAGTCTGGGACTAGCGGGCACAGATACGCAGTATTTT.

The V call is TRBV19, the J call TRBJ1-4; the match to TRBD1 covers 9 bases. Germline CDR1 reads LNHDA; CDR2 reads SQIVND (reference sequence). Trimming cost V 3 bases and J 7 bases; bases outside gene matches: 6. The CDR3 loop spans 15 amino acids. CDR3 sequence reads: CASSMVGQGFEKLFF. CDR3 sequence (DNA): TGTGCCAGTAGTATGGTCGGACAGGGGTTTGAAAAACTGTTTTTT. Looking up the rest from reference TRBV19 and TRBJ1-4 gives the full variable domain: DGGITQSPKYLFRKEGQNVTLSCEQNLNHDAMYWYRQDPGQGLRLIYYSQIVNDFQKGDIAEGYSVSREKKESFPLTVTSAQKNPTAFYLCASSMVGQGFEKLFFGSGTQLSVL.

V is TRBV10-3 and J is TRBJ2-7, with 9 bases matching TRBD1. CDR3 length: 16 amino acids. CDR1 ENHRY and CDR2 SYGVKD come from the germline V gene. After removal of 4 bases from V and 5 bases from J, the junction contained 12 bases not matched to a gene. CDR3 amino acids: CAISGPFKTGGDEQYF. The CDR3 nucleotides read TGTGCCATCAGTGGGCCATTTAAGACAGGGGGGGACGAGCAGTACTTC.

The chain couples TRBV13 to TRBJ2-2; 9 positions match TRBD1. Germline trimming cut 3 bases from V and 3 bases from J; bases unmatched to any gene: 8. CDR1 and CDR2 (germline): PRHDT, FYEKMQ (reference sequence). The CDR3 loop spans 17 amino acids. CDR3 in amino acids: CASSFAGQGLDTGELFF. CDR3 nucleotides: TGTGCCAGCAGCTTCGCGGGACAGGGACTTGACACCGGGGAGCTGTTTTTT. The full variable domain, in which reference TRBV13 and TRBJ2-2 provide the parts outside the CDR3, is AAGVIQSPRHLIKEKRETATLKCYPIPRHDTVYWYQQGPGQDPQFLISFYEKMQSDKGSIPDRFSAQQFSDYHSELNMSSLELGDSALYFCASSFAGQGLDTGELFFGEGSRLTVL.

This chain uses TRBV30 with TRBJ1-1; weak D call: TRBD1 (6 bases). Germline lookup yields CDR1 GTSNPN and CDR2 SVGIG (reference sequence). The length of the CDR3 is 15 residues. Deletions cut 1 base from V and 7 bases from J, with 19 bases between. The CDR3: CAWSGGGGRTIEAFF. Written as DNA, the CDR3 is TGTGCCTGGAGTGGGGGCGGGGGGCGAACAATTGAAGCTTTCTTT.

V gene TRBV4-3 combines with J gene TRBJ2-5, with D uncertain. The V gene lost 0 bases and the J gene lost 3 bases, with 11 bases spanning the gap. Germline CDR1 reads LGHNA; CDR2 reads YSLEER. This CDR3 spans 15 amino acids. CDR3 DNA sequence: TGCGCCAGCAGCCAAGATCTGAACGGAGAAGAGACCCAGTACTTC. Encoded protein: CASSQDLNGEETQYF.

This clone was picked up one time. The chain uses TRBV18 and TRBJ2-3; 11 bases are a match to TRBD2. The CDR3 is made up of 16 amino acids. The junction had 1 base not matched to a gene; V was cut back by 1 base and J by 1 base. Germline V CDR1 and CDR2: KGHSH, LQKENI. CDR3 in DNA: TGTGCCAGCTCACCACTAGCGGGGGGGCGCACAGATACGCAGTATTTT. Amino acids: CASSPLAGGRTDTQYF.

V gene TRBV28 combines with J gene TRBJ1-1, with a tentative D call TRBD1 (5 bases). The CDR3 is 11 residues long. The germline gives CDR1 MDHEN, CDR2 SYDVKM. Trimming removed 8 bases from V and 5 bases from J, with 9 bases in between. CDR3 in amino acids: CASAGGTEAFF. CDR3 nucleotides: TGTGCCAGCGCCGGGGGGACTGAAGCTTTCTTT.

This rearrangement joins TRBV5-3 to TRBJ2-7, with 10 bases lining up with TRBD1. TRBV5-3 is annotated as an ORF whose role is uncertain. Trimming removed 4 bases from V and 5 bases from J; junction bases left unmatched: 6. The CDR3 sequence is 14 residues long. CDR3: CARSRRQGADEQYV. Here the CDR3 DNA reads TGTGCCAGAAGCCGACGACAGGGGGCCGACGAGCAGTACGTC.

The rearrangement uses TRBV7-9 and TRBJ2-1; D is uncertain. Trimming left V 5 bases short and J 0 bases short, with 14 bases between. This CDR3 comprises 16 residues. CDR1 and CDR2 from the germline V gene are SEHNR and FQNEAQ (reference sequence). CDR3 sequence reads: CASSSLLKSSYNEQFF. CDR3 sequence (DNA): TGTGCCAGCAGCAGCTTACTCAAGAGCTCCTACAATGAGCAGTTCTTC.

V gene TRBV3-1 (or the pseudogene TRBV3-2) combines with J gene TRBJ2-7; 10 bases match TRBD1. With 5 bases clipped from V and 3 bases from J, the junction kept 7 bases outside the gene matches. CDR3 length equals 15 residues. CDR1 LGHDT and CDR2 YNNKEL come from the germline V gene (reference sequence). The DNA of the CDR3 is TGTGCCAGCAGCGAGGTGACAGGGGGCCTCTACGAGCAGTACTTC. It is translated as CASSEVTGGLYEQYF.

The chain has TRBV9 and TRBJ1-2; D is unclear. CDR1 and CDR2 (germline): SGDLS, YYNGEE. This CDR3 has 16 residues. The V gene lost 4 bases and the J gene lost 5 bases, with 21 bases spanning the gap. The CDR3, as DNA: TGTGCCAGCAGCCCCGCGGCCTCGGCAGATTCGTATGGCTACACCTTC. Its translation is CASSPAASADSYGYTF.

V and J are TRBV13 and TRBJ1-5, with a possible D match to TRBD1 (5 bases). Germline CDR1 and CDR2: PRHDT and FYEKMQ (reference sequence). The CDR3 extends over 13 amino acids. The V gene lost 5 bases and the J gene lost 5 bases, with 10 bases spanning the gap. The CDR3 reads CASSIKGDQPQHF. CDR3 sequence (DNA): TGTGCCAGCAGCATTAAAGGGGATCAGCCCCAGCATTTT.

This clone was observed a few times. The chain uses TRBV4-2 and TRBJ2-1; 7 bases agree with TRBD2. From germline, CDR1 is LGHNA and CDR2 YNFKEQ. The CDR3 runs 15 residues. V lost 2 bases and J lost 2; bases outside the gene matches: 3. The CDR3 DNA reads as TGTGCCAGCAGCCAACCCGGACTAGCCTACAATGAGCAGTTCTTC. It codes for CASSQPGLAYNEQFF.